A single sample gave rise to the 31 T cell receptor beta chains below, sequenced in a study of CD8+ T cells in alopecia areata. Described treatment: oral pan-JAK inhibitor, 5-10 mg twice daily. cDNA reverse transcribed from extracted RNA served as the sequencing template. Generated by immunoSEQ multiplex PCR, the TCRdb table keeps only in-frame clones and is missing some. The sample records approximately 180,000 clones, roughly three fifths being singletons. Material: CD4+ T cells sorted from blood, obtained around week 50, from a patient treated with tofacitinib. These receptors came from a human donor with alopecia areata.

The chain links TRBV18 to TRBJ1-5; D gene uncertain. This CDR3 comprises 14 residues. The germline V gene has CDR1 KGHSH and CDR2 LQKENI. Trimming removed 6 bases at V and 3 bases at J, with 12 bases between. For the CDR3, the DNA is TGTGCCAGCTCCCCCGACGGACCCAATCAGCCCCAGCATTTT. Its protein product is CASSPDGPNQPQHF. Full variable domain (rest looked up from reference TRBV18 and TRBJ1-5): NAGVMQNPRHLVRRRGQEARLRCSPMKGHSHVYWYRQLPEEGLKFMVYLQKENIIDESGMPKERFSAEFPKEGPSILRIQQVVRGDSAAYFCASSPDGPNQPQHFGDGTRLSIL.

The V gene is TRBV7-6, the J gene TRBJ1-5, with a possible D match to TRBD1 (5 bases). There are 15 residues in the CDR3. V was shortened by 5 bases and J by 1 base, with 12 bases between the two germline ends. Germline CDR1 reads SGHVS; CDR2 reads FNYEAQ. CDR3 nucleotide sequence: TGTGCCAGCAGCCAGGGCACGGGAAGCAATCAGCCCCAGCATTTT. Translating it yields CASSQGTGSNQPQHF.

The rearrangement links TRBV30 to TRBJ1-1, with D maybe TRBD1 (5 bases). The CDR3 contains 14 residues. V lost 2 bases and J 2 bases, leaving 12 bases between the germline ends. The germline CDR1 and CDR2 sequences are GTSNPN and SVGIG (reference sequence). Here the CDR3 DNA reads TGTGCCTGGAGTAGTGGTGGGGGAAACACTGAAGCTTTCTTT. This codes for CAWSSGGGNTEAFF.

This clone came up once. CDR3 sequence reads: CASSQEGSGSANTEAFF. Here the CDR3 DNA reads TGCGCCAGCAGCCAAGAAGGGTCCGGGTCAGCGAACACTGAAGCTTTCTTT. The chain couples TRBV4-1 to TRBJ1-1; D not resolved. Germline values: CDR1 MGHRA, CDR2 YSYEKL. The CDR3 has 17 residues. Trimming left V 0 bases short and J 1 base short, with 15 bases between.

This chain joins TRBV30 and TRBJ2-3; 11 bases match TRBD2. Germline assignment: CDR1 GTSNPN and CDR2 SVGIG (reference sequence). V was pared by 2 bases and J by 2 bases, with 6 bases of the junction left unmatched. This CDR3 spans 16 amino acids. The CDR3 bases are TGTGCCTGGAGTTTACGACTAGCGGGGTACACAGATACGCAGTATTTT. Translating gives CAWSLRLAGYTDTQYF.

The chain combines TRBV10-3 with TRBJ1-5, with TRBD1 matching 8 bases. The CDR3 contains 14 residues. The germline CDR1 and CDR2 sequences are ENHRY and SYGVKD. V was pared by 10 bases and J by 3 bases, with 8 bases of the junction left unmatched. The CDR3 nucleotides are TGTGCCACCGCGGACAGGGAAGACAATCAGCCCCAGCATTTT. It codes for CATADREDNQPQHF.

The chain couples TRBV30 to TRBJ2-3, with D perhaps TRBD1 or TRBD2 (5 bases each). V lost 4 bases and J lost 0, with 17 bases in between. Looked up from germline, CDR1 is GTSNPN and CDR2 is SVGIG (reference sequence). The CDR3 is made up of 16 amino acids. The CDR3 here is CAWNSGRKTSTDTQYF. The DNA for the CDR3 is TGTGCCTGGAATTCGGGGCGGAAGACTAGCACAGATACGCAGTATTTT.

This clone showed up just a few times. This rearrangement joins TRBV30 to TRBJ2-7; no clear D. The V gene lost 3 bases and the J gene lost 1 base, with 10 bases spanning the gap. Germline V CDR1 and CDR2: GTSNPN, SVGIG (reference sequence). The CDR3 has 13 residues. The CDR3: CAWSLGRSYEQYF. In DNA form, the CDR3 reads TGTGCCTGGAGCCTGGGCAGATCCTACGAGCAGTACTTC.

The rearrangement joins TRBV30 to TRBJ2-6, with no clear D. CDR3 length: 13 residues. Germline CDR1 reads GTSNPN; CDR2 reads SVGIG (reference sequence). The V and J ends lost 0 bases and 2 bases respectively, with 2 bases between them. The CDR3 nucleotides are TGTGCCTGGAGTGTGCCTGGGGCCAACGTCCTGACTTTC. Translation: CAWSVPGANVLTF.

The V gene is TRBV6-5, the J gene TRBJ2-1; 7 bases are shared with TRBD2. This CDR3 spans 14 amino acids. V lost 6 bases to trimming and J lost 5 bases; unmatched junction nucleotides: 7. Germline V gene lookup returns CDR1 MNHEY and CDR2 SVGAGI. For the CDR3, the DNA is TGTGCCAGCAGGGAGCGGGGAACTAACAATGAGCAGTTCTTC. Its translation is CASRERGTNNEQFF.

This chain uses TRBV5-1 with TRBJ2-7, with a weak D call TRBD1 (5 bases). The germline V gene encodes CDR1 SGHRS and CDR2 YFSETQ. The CDR3 runs to 13 residues. Trimming took off 0 bases at V and 6 bases at J, with 10 bases between the two ends. CDR3 DNA: TGCGCCAGCAGCTTGGTCCCGGACACCGAGCAGTACTTC. It is translated as CASSLVPDTEQYF.

This clone was seen a single time. The CDR3: CSVTAGPSNQPQHF. For the CDR3, the DNA is TGCAGCGTGACCGCCGGGCCGAGCAATCAGCCCCAGCATTTT. This chain connects TRBV29-1 to TRBJ1-5; D is uncertain. The germline V gene encodes CDR1 SQVTM and CDR2 ANQGSEA. Trimming removed 6 bases at V and 1 base at J, with 13 bases between. This CDR3 is built from 14 residues.

The genes are TRBV29-1 and TRBJ1-1; maybe TRBD1 (6 bases). This CDR3 comprises 15 residues. Germline CDR1 and CDR2: SQVTM and ANQGSEA. V was trimmed by 5 bases and J by 1 base, leaving 17 bases between them. CDR3 nucleotides: TGCAGCGTTCCAGGGGTGTGGAAGGGGAACACTGAAGCTTTCTTT. Its protein is CSVPGVWKGNTEAFF.

The genes are TRBV2 and TRBJ2-7; D is undetermined. Germline CDR1 reads SNHLY; CDR2 reads FYNNEI. This CDR3 spans 11 amino acids. The germline V and J ends were trimmed by 4 bases and 3 bases, with 4 bases remaining between them. The CDR3 loop reads CASSAYYEQYF. The CDR3 bases are TGTGCCAGCAGTGCCTACTACGAGCAGTACTTC.

This chain uses TRBV30 with TRBJ1-5, with D unresolved. The V gene's germline CDR1 is GTSNPN and CDR2 SVGIG (reference sequence). The CDR3 is 15 residues long. V lost 5 bases and J 2 bases, leaving 16 bases between the germline ends. The DNA of the CDR3 is TGTGCCTGGTCGACCGGCAGTTCGGGCAATCAGCCCCAGCATTTT. Its translation is CAWSTGSSGNQPQHF.

This chain connects TRBV29-1 to TRBJ1-2; the match to TRBD1 covers 9 bases. Per the germline V gene, CDR1 is SQVTM and CDR2 is ANQGSEA. V dropped 5 bases and J dropped 6; count of bases not matched to a gene: 4. The CDR3 totals 12 residues. CDR3 sequence: CSVLDRGDGYTF. The CDR3 DNA follows: TGCAGCGTTCTGGACAGGGGCGATGGCTACACCTTC.

The V call is TRBV5-1, the J call TRBJ1-2, with D hard to call. V was shortened by 0 bases and J by 5 bases, with 17 bases between the two germline ends. This CDR3 has 16 amino acids. The germline V gene encodes CDR1 SGHRS and CDR2 YFSETQ. The CDR3 here is CASSLGAGALGYGYTF. For the CDR3, the DNA is TGCGCCAGCAGCTTGGGAGCAGGCGCCCTCGGGTATGGCTACACCTTC.

The chain has TRBV15 and TRBJ2-3; D uncertain. The germline V gene encodes CDR1 LNHNV and CDR2 YYDKDF (reference sequence). The CDR3 has 13 amino acids. With 5 bases removed from V and 2 bases from J, the gap between germline ends came to 8 bases. CDR3: CATSREDTDTQYF. The CDR3 region has the DNA TGTGCCACCAGCCGTGAGGACACAGATACGCAGTATTTT.

This chain links TRBV4-3 with TRBJ2-7; D uncertain. The V and J ends lost 4 bases and 7 bases respectively, with 14 bases between them. The CDR3 runs 13 residues. Germline CDR1 reads LGHNA; CDR2 reads YSLEER. CDR3 sequence: CASSPSVGREQYF. The CDR3 DNA is TGCGCCAGCAGCCCCTCGGTCGGGCGGGAGCAGTACTTC.

This clone was observed a few times. The chain links TRBV10-3 to TRBJ2-4, with 9 bases lining up with TRBD1. Trimming took 3 bases from V and 0 from J; bases not matched to a gene: 6. CDR3 length: 17 residues. CDR1 ENHRY and CDR2 SYGVKD come from the germline V gene. DNA for the CDR3: TGTGCCATCAGTGACCCCGGACAGGGGCTAGCCAAAAACATTCAGTACTTC. Translated: CAISDPGQGLAKNIQYF.

This chain joins TRBV9 and TRBJ1-2, with D hard to call. The CDR3 totals 16 residues. Looked up from germline, CDR1 is SGDLS and CDR2 is YYNGEE. V was shortened by 0 bases and J by 1 base, with 13 bases between the two germline ends. CDR3 sequence: CASSVDLAPGNYGYTF. CDR3 nucleotides: TGTGCCAGCAGCGTAGATCTTGCCCCCGGTAACTATGGCTACACCTTC.

The chain recombines TRBV10-3 with TRBJ2-1, with 8 bases aligning to TRBD2. Germline lookup yields CDR1 ENHRY and CDR2 SYGVKD. This CDR3 contains 13 residues. Germline trimming cut 6 bases from V and 7 bases from J; bases unmatched to any gene: 5. The DNA for the CDR3 is TGTGCCATCAGAGAAAGCGGGGGTAATGAGCAGTTCTTC. Translated: CAIRESGGNEQFF.

This clone was seen just once. The genes are TRBV14 and TRBJ1-5; the D is unclear. The CDR3 is 13 amino acids. Trimming removed 1 base at V and 4 bases at J, with 5 bases between. Germline loops: CDR1 SGHDN, CDR2 FVKESK. DNA for the CDR3: TGTGCCAGCAGCCAAGCGCCTAATCAGCCCCAGCATTTT. It translates to CASSQAPNQPQHF.

This clone has just a few counts. This rearrangement joins TRBV4-3 to TRBJ1-1; a weak D match, TRBD1 (6 bases). This CDR3 region has 15 residues. The ends were cut back, 1 base at V and 7 bases at J, with 16 bases in the middle. CDR1 and CDR2 from the germline V gene are LGHNA and YSLEER. CDR3 sequence: CASSQGVSRGGEAFF. The CDR3 DNA sequence: TGCGCCAGCAGCCAAGGGGTGAGCAGGGGAGGTGAAGCTTTCTTT.

This clone was counted between two and nine times. The rearrangement links TRBV29-1 to TRBJ2-1; D is tentatively TRBD1 or TRBD2 (5 bases each). The V end lost 4 bases, the J end lost 4 bases, and 14 bases lay between the germline ends. The germline V gene encodes CDR1 SQVTM and CDR2 ANQGSEA. The CDR3 totals 14 residues. The chain's CDR3 is CSVVGTTRYNEQFF. The CDR3 DNA sequence: TGCAGCGTTGTAGGGACCACCCGTTACAATGAGCAGTTCTTC.

As concerns this clone: The same CDR3 can be traced to other DNA sequences in this sample. The rearrangement links TRBV29-1 to TRBJ2-7; maybe TRBD2 (5 bases). Trimming left V 4 bases short and J 1 base short, with 8 bases between. CDR3 length: 12 residues. Germline V CDR1 and CDR2: SQVTM, ANQGSEA. The CDR3 DNA sequence: TGCAGCGTTGTACGGGATTCCTACGAGCAGTACTTC. This gives the protein CSVVRDSYEQYF.

This clone was picked up a small number of times. This chain uses TRBV9 with TRBJ2-1; unclear D gene. The CDR3 is 15 residues long. Germline assignment: CDR1 SGDLS and CDR2 YYNGEE. The V gene lost 3 bases and the J gene lost 7 bases, with 17 bases spanning the gap. The CDR3 here is CASSEDPFVWNEQFF. CDR3 in DNA: TGTGCCAGCAGCGAAGACCCCTTCGTGTGGAATGAGCAGTTCTTC. Full variable domain (outside the CDR3, taken from reference TRBV9 and TRBJ2-1): DSGVTQTPKHLITATGQRVTLRCSPRSGDLSVYWYQQSLDQGLQFLIQYYNGEERAKGNILERFSAQQFPDLHSELNLSSLELGDSALYFCASSEDPFVWNEQFFGPGTRLTVL.

The chain joins TRBV4-2 to TRBJ1-6; D unclear. Per germline, CDR1 LGHNA and CDR2 YNFKEQ. CDR3 length: 13 amino acids. The V gene lost 0 bases and the J gene lost 9 bases, with 6 bases spanning the gap. The CDR3, as DNA: TGTGCCAGCAGCCAAGAATCGGGTTCACCCCTCCACTTT. As protein: CASSQESGSPLHF.

This clone has just a few counts. The CDR3 loop reads CASSPETQGIRGYTF. The CDR3 DNA follows: TGCGCCAGCAGCCCAGAGACACAGGGTATTCGCGGCTACACCTTC. The genes are TRBV4-3 and TRBJ1-2, with D maybe TRBD1 (6 bases). Trimming stripped 4 bases from V and 8 bases from J, with 20 bases between. CDR1 is LGHNA and CDR2 is YSLEER in the germline V gene. CDR3 size: 15 residues.

This sequence joins TRBV29-1 and TRBJ1-5; TRBD1 might be the D (5 bases). The CDR3 runs 12 residues. Per the germline V gene, CDR1 is SQVTM and CDR2 is ANQGSEA. The V end lost 4 bases, the J end lost 9 bases, and 13 bases lay between the germline ends. As DNA, the CDR3 is TGCAGCGTTGTAATACCTCAGGGGCCCCAGCATTTT. It yields the protein CSVVIPQGPQHF.

The chain carries TRBV29-1 and TRBJ1-4; no definite D call. The germline gives CDR1 SQVTM, CDR2 ANQGSEA. The CDR3 is 11 residues long. Trimming cost V 7 bases and J 7 bases, with 10 bases left between them. The CDR3 loop is CSATGGEKLFF. In DNA form, the CDR3 reads TGCAGCGCCACTGGAGGTGAAAAACTGTTTTTT.